A single sample gave rise to the 19 T cell receptor beta chains below, sequenced in a study of T-cell memory formation after mild COVID-19. Each CDR3 protein gets one entry after TCRdb re-called the 5' RACE reads with MiXCR. Of fewer than 450,000 distinct CDR3 sequences in the sample, approximately 24% are singletons; the top ten hold roughly 9.7%. Material: PBMCs or a T cell subset sorted from them (not recorded which). The receptor set was obtained from an adult woman who had mild COVID-19 (a few samples of this study predate the infection). Cell type and time point are not known.

Only a few counts were recorded for this clonotype. This sequence joins TRBV12-3 or TRBV12-4 and TRBJ2-2, with 16 bases identical to TRBD2. This CDR3 has 16 amino acids. Trimming at V came to 5 bases and at J to 3 bases, leaving 0 bases not matched to a gene. The DNA for the CDR3 is TGTGCCAGCAGTGGGACTAGCGGGAGGGACACCGGGGAGCTGTTTTTT. This encodes CASSGTSGRDTGELFF.

This clonotype has a handful of counts. V and J are TRBV27 and TRBJ1-1; D perhaps matches TRBD1 (5 bases). CDR3 length: 15 residues. Trimming took 5 bases from V and 8 from J, leaving 21 bases between them. Germline lookup yields CDR1 MNHEY and CDR2 SMNVEV (reference sequence). The CDR3 DNA reads as TGTGCCAGCAGTCATGCACTAACAGGTACGGAGGAAGCTTTCTTT. This sequence encodes CASSHALTGTEEAFF.

This clonotype occurred a few times. The chain has TRBV11-2 and TRBJ1-1; D is possibly TRBD1 (6 bases). Germline V CDR1 and CDR2: SGHAT, FQNNGV. This CDR3 has 14 residues. V shed 5 bases and J shed 8 bases, with 18 bases lying between them. CDR3: CASSPPWGTKEAFF. In nucleotides, the CDR3 is TGTGCCAGCAGCCCTCCGTGGGGGACAAAGGAAGCTTTCTTT.

This clonotype was counted a few times. The chain joins TRBV7-9 to TRBJ2-7; D may be TRBD1 or TRBD2 (5 bases each). Germline-derived CDR1 and CDR2 are SEHNR and FQNEAQ (reference sequence). The CDR3 extends over 16 amino acids. Trimming stripped 5 bases from V and 4 bases from J, with 21 bases between. The DNA of the CDR3 is TGTGCCAGCAGCGCTGGGGACCCGGGACGTAGATACGAGCAGTACTTC. Translating gives CASSAGDPGRRYEQYF.

The chain employs TRBV11-2 and TRBJ2-7; 10 nucleotides line up with TRBD2. This CDR3 is 18 amino acids long. Germline assignment: CDR1 SGHAT and CDR2 FQNNGV. Germline trimming cut 5 bases from V and 2 bases from J; bases unmatched to any gene: 15. In DNA form, the CDR3 reads TGTGCCAGCAGCATCTCTAGCGGGGGTTACCTAAACCCCTACGAGCAGTACTTC. This codes for CASSISSGGYLNPYEQYF.

V and J are TRBV3-1 and TRBJ2-7; D ambiguous. CDR1 is LGHDT and CDR2 is YNNKEL in the germline V gene (reference sequence). The CDR3 contains 14 residues. The V gene lost 0 bases and the J gene lost 6 bases, with 12 bases spanning the gap. The CDR3 region is CASSQDLLGLEQYF. In DNA form, the CDR3 reads TGTGCCAGCAGCCAAGATCTTCTGGGTCTCGAGCAGTACTTC.

The rearrangement joins TRBV2 to TRBJ1-1, with a possible D match to TRBD1 (5 bases). Looked up from germline, CDR1 is SNHLY and CDR2 is FYNNEI. CDR3 length: 14 amino acids. V was pared by 6 bases and J by 0 bases, with 11 bases between. CDR3 sequence reads: CASREDTMNTEAFF. CDR3 nucleotide sequence: TGTGCCAGCAGGGAGGACACTATGAACACTGAAGCTTTCTTT.

A few counts support this clonotype. V is TRBV7-9 and J is TRBJ2-7; D gene unclear. The ends were cut back, 1 base at V and 6 bases at J, with 10 bases in the middle. CDR1 and CDR2 from the germline V gene are SEHNR and FQNEAQ (reference sequence). This CDR3 region has 13 residues. The CDR3 region has the DNA TGTGCCAGCAGCTTAGGAGGCAGCTCCGAGCAGTACTTC. The encoded protein is CASSLGGSSEQYF.

The sample holds a few counts of this clonotype. The chain recombines TRBV7-9 with TRBJ2-7; 9 nucleotides align to TRBD1. This CDR3 has 15 amino acids. The trim removed 7 bases at V and 1 base at J, leaving 8 bases unmatched. The germline V gene has CDR1 SEHNR and CDR2 FQNEAQ (reference sequence). Written as DNA, the CDR3 is TGTGCCAGCACCCGCTCCGGGACAGGGTCCTACGAGCAGTACTTC. It yields the protein CASTRSGTGSYEQYF.

This chain connects TRBV7-8 to TRBJ2-1; maybe TRBD1 (5 bases). The V gene's germline CDR1 is SGHVS and CDR2 FQNEAQ. The CDR3 has 16 residues. Trimming stripped 2 bases from V and 6 bases from J, with 17 bases between. CDR3 amino acids: CASSLFPGDSSNEQFF. The CDR3 nucleotides are TGTGCCAGCAGCTTATTCCCCGGCGACAGTAGCAATGAGCAGTTCTTC.

This chain uses TRBV28 with TRBJ2-1, with TRBD2 matching over 7 bases. Trimming removed 6 bases from V and 5 bases from J; junction bases left unmatched: 10. Germline assignment: CDR1 MDHEN and CDR2 SYDVKM. This CDR3 has 15 amino acids. CDR3 amino acids: CASRPTSEPHNEQFF. The DNA of the CDR3 is TGTGCCAGCAGGCCCACTAGCGAACCTCACAATGAGCAGTTCTTC.

V gene TRBV28 combines with J gene TRBJ2-3; D may be TRBD2 (7 bases). Trimming shortened V by 2 bases and J by 0 bases, and 12 bases separated the two germline ends. The CDR3 is made up of 16 amino acids. From germline, CDR1 is MDHEN and CDR2 SYDVKM. The CDR3 nucleotides read TGTGCCAGCAGTTTAGGGGGGGGCGGTAGCACAGATACGCAGTATTTT. Residues: CASSLGGGGSTDTQYF.

This sequence joins TRBV24-1 and TRBJ2-1; TRBD1 matches 9 bases. Per germline, CDR1 KGHDR and CDR2 SFDVKD. The CDR3 covers 16 residues. With V trimmed by 6 bases and J by 2 bases, 7 bases remained unmatched. CDR3 sequence reads: CATSPKQGATYNEQFF. CDR3 nucleotides: TGTGCCACCAGTCCTAAACAGGGGGCCACCTACAATGAGCAGTTCTTC.

The J gene is TRBJ1-1, the V gene TRBV7-2; 7 nucleotides line up with TRBD1. The CDR3 extends over 15 amino acids. V was pared by 1 base and J by 3 bases, with 5 bases of the junction left unmatched. Germline CDR1 and CDR2: SGHTA and FQGNSA. The CDR3 sequence is CASSLVFQGDTEAFF. DNA for the CDR3: TGTGCCAGCAGCTTAGTATTCCAGGGGGACACTGAAGCTTTCTTT.

The chain uses TRBV4-3 and TRBJ2-2; D call uncertain. Trimming shortened V by 0 bases and J by 6 bases, and 11 bases separated the two germline ends. Looked up from germline, CDR1 is LGHNA and CDR2 is YSLEER. The CDR3 has 15 residues. The CDR3, as DNA: TGCGCCAGCAGCCAAGAGTGGGCGTCAGCCGGGGAGCTGTTTTTT. Translation: CASSQEWASAGELFF.

This clonotype has just a few counts. The chain uses TRBV11-2 and TRBJ2-1, with D possibly TRBD2 on 6 matching bases. The CDR3 totals 16 residues. Germline values: CDR1 SGHAT, CDR2 FQNNGV. Trimming left V 1 base short and J 2 bases short, with 12 bases between. The CDR3 region is CASSLVGEVPYNEQFF. CDR3 nucleotides: TGTGCCAGCAGCTTAGTCGGGGAGGTCCCCTACAATGAGCAGTTCTTC. Full variable domain (remainder filled in from reference TRBV11-2 and TRBJ2-1): EAGVAQSPRYKIIEKRQSVAFWCNPISGHATLYWYQQILGQGPKLLIQFQNNGVVDDSQLPKDRFSAERLKGVDSTLKIQPAKLEDSAVYLCASSLVGEVPYNEQFFGPGTRLTVL.

This clonotype came up a few times. The rearrangement uses TRBV20-1 and TRBJ2-2; possible D gene TRBD2, 5 bases. Germline V gene data show CDR1 as DFQATT and CDR2 as SNEGSKA (reference sequence). The CDR3 sequence is 15 residues long. V gave up 0 bases and J gave up 3 bases, with 11 bases separating them. The CDR3 reads CSARDKGLHTGELFF. CDR3 sequence (DNA): TGCAGTGCTAGAGATAAAGGACTCCACACCGGGGAGCTGTTTTTT.

This clonotype was seen only a few times. The rearrangement links TRBV2 to TRBJ2-1; 8 positions match TRBD2. Germline trimming cut 2 bases from V and 7 bases from J; bases unmatched to any gene: 7. CDR1 SNHLY and CDR2 FYNNEI come from the germline V gene. CDR3 size: 15 residues. CDR3 loop: CASSETAGGENEQFF. The CDR3 region has the DNA TGTGCCAGCAGTGAAACTGCGGGAGGCGAAAATGAGCAGTTCTTC. Combining the CDR3 with reference TRBV2 and TRBJ2-1 gives the whole variable domain EPEVTQTPSHQVTQMGQEVILRCVPISNHLYFYWYRQILGQKVEFLVSFYNNEISEKSEIFDDQFSVERPDGSNFTLKIRSTKLEDSAMYFCASSETAGGENEQFFGPGTRLTVL.

CDR3 protein: CASSSAKNTEAFF. In nucleotides, the CDR3 is TGTGCCAGCAGTTCCGCCAAGAACACTGAAGCTTTCTTT. J is TRBJ1-1 and V is TRBV6-5; D not certain. Trimming left V 4 bases short and J 1 base short, with 7 bases between. Germline V gives CDR1 MNHEY, CDR2 SVGAGI. This CDR3 is 13 amino acids long.